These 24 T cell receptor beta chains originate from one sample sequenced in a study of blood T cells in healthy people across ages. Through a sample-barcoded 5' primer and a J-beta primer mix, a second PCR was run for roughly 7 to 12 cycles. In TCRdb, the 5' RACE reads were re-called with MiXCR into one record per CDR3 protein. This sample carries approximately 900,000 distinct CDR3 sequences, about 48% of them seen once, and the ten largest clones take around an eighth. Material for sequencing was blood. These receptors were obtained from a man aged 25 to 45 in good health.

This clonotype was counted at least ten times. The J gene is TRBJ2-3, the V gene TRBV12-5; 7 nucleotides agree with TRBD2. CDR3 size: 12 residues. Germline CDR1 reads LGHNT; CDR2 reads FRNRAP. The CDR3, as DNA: TGTGCCAGCGGGACGAGCACAGATACGCAGTATTTT. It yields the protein CASGTSTDTQYF.

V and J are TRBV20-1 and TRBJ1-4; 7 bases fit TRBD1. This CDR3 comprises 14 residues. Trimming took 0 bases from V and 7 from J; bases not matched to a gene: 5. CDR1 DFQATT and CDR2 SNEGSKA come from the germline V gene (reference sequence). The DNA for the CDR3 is TGCAGTGCTAGAGAGTGGGACAGCCGTGAAAAACTGTTTTTT. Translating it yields CSAREWDSREKLFF.

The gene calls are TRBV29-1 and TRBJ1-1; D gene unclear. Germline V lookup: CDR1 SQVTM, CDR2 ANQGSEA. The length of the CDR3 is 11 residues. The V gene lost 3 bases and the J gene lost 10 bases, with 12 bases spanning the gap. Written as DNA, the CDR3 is TGCAGCGTTGATCGAGGTGTGGTAGCTTTCTTT. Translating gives CSVDRGVVAFF.

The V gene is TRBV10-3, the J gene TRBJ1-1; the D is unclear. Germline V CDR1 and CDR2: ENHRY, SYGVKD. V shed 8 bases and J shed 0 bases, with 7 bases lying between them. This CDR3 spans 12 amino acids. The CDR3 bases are TGTGCCATCGGGAGCATGAACACTGAAGCTTTCTTT. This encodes CAIGSMNTEAFF.

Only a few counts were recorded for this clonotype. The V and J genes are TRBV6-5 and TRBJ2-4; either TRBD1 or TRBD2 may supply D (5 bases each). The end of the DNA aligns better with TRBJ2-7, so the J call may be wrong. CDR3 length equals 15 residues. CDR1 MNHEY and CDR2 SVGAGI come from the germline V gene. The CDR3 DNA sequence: TGTGCCAGCAGTTATGGGACCGGACCCCCCCACGAGCAGTACTTC. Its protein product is CASSYGTGPPHEQYF.

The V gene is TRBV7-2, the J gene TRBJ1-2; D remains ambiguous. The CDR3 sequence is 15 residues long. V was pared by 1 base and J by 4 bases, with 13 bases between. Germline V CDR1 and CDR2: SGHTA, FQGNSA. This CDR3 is CASSLVVRQIYGYTF. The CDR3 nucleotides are TGTGCCAGCAGCTTAGTAGTGAGACAAATCTATGGCTACACCTTC.

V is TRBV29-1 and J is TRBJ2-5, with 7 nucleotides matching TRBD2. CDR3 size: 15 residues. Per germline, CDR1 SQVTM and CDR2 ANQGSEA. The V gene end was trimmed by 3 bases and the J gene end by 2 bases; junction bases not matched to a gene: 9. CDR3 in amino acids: CSVEVGGGWQETQYF. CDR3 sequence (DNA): TGCAGCGTTGAGGTTGGCGGGGGTTGGCAAGAGACCCAGTACTTC.

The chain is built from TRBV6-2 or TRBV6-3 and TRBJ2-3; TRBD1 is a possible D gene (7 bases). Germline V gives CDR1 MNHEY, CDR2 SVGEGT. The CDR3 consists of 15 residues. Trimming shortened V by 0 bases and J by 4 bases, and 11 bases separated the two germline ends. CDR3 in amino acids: CASSYSEGAADTQYF. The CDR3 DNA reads TGTGCCAGCAGTTACTCGGAGGGGGCGGCAGATACGCAGTATTTT.

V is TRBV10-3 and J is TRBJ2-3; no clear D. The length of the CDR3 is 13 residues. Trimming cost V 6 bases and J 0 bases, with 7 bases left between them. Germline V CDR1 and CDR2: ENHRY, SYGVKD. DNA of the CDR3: TGTGCCATCAGGAGATCTAGCACAGATACGCAGTATTTT. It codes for CAIRRSSTDTQYF.

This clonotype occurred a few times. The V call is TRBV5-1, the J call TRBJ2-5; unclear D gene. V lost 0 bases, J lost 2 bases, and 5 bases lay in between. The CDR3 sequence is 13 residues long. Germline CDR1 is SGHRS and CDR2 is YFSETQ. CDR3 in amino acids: CASSLDVQETQYF. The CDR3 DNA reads TGCGCCAGCAGCTTGGACGTACAAGAGACCCAGTACTTC.

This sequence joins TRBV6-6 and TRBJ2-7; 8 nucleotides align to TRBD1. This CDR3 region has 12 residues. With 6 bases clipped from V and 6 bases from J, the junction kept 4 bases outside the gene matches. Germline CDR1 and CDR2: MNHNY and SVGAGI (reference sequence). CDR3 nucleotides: TGTGCCAGCAGGCATACAGGGGGCGAGCAGTACTTC. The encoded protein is CASRHTGGEQYF.

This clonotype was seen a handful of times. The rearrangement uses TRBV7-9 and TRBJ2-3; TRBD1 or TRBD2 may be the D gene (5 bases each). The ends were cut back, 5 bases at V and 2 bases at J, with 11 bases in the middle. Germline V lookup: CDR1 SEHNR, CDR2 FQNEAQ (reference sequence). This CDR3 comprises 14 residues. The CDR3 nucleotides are TGTGCCAGCAGCCCCCGGGACCTCACAGATACGCAGTATTTT. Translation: CASSPRDLTDTQYF.

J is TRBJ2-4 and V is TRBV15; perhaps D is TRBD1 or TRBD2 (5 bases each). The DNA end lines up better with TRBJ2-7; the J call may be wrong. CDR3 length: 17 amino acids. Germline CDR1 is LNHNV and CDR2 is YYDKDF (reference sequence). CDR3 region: CATSRDGGEGITYEQYF. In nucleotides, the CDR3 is TGTGCCACCAGCAGAGATGGGGGAGAAGGGATTACCTACGAGCAGTACTTC.

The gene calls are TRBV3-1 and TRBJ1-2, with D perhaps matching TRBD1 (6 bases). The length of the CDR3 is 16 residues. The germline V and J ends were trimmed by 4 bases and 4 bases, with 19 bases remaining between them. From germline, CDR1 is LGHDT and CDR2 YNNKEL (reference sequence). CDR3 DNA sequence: TGTGCCAGCAGCCGCGGAGCCCCTGGACAGATCTATGGCTACACCTTC. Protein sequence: CASSRGAPGQIYGYTF.

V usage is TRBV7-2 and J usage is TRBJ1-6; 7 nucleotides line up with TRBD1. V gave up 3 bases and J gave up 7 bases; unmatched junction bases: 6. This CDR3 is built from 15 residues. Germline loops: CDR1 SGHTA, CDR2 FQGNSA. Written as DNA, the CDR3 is TGTGCCAGCAGCTTGGTACAGGGGTCCAATTCACCCCTCCACTTT. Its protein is CASSLVQGSNSPLHF.

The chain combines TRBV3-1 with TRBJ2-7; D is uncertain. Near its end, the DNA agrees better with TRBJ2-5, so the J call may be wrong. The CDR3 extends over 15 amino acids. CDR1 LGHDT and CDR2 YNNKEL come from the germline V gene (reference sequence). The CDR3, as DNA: TGTGCCAGCAGCCCCCCCCCGGTGTTAATGGAGACCCAGTACTTC. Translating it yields CASSPPPVLMETQYF.

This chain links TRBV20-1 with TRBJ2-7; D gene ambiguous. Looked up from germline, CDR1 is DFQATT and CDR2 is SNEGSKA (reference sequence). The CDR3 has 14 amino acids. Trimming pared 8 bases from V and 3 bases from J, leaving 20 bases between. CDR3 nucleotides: TGCAGTACTTCACCCTTTGACACGTACTACGAGCAGTACTTC. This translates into CSTSPFDTYYEQYF.

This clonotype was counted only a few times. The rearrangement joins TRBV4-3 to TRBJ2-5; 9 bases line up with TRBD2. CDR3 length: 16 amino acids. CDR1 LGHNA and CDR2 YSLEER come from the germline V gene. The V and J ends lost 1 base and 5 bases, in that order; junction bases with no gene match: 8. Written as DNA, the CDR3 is TGCGCCAGCAGCCAAGGGAGGCTAGCGGGGAGGGAGACCCAGTACTTC. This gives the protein CASSQGRLAGRETQYF.

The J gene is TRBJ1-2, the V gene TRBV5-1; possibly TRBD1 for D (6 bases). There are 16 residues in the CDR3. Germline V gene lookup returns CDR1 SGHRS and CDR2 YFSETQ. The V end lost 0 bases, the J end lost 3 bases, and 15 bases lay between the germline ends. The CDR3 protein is CASSLATAGVDYGYTF. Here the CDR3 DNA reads TGCGCCAGCAGCTTGGCCACAGCAGGGGTGGACTATGGCTACACCTTC. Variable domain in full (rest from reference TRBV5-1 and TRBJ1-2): KAGVTQTPRYLIKTRGQQVTLSCSPISGHRSVSWYQQTPGQGLQFLFEYFSETQRNKGNFPGRFSGRQFSNSRSEMNVSTLELGDSALYLCASSLATAGVDYGYTFGSGTRLTVV.

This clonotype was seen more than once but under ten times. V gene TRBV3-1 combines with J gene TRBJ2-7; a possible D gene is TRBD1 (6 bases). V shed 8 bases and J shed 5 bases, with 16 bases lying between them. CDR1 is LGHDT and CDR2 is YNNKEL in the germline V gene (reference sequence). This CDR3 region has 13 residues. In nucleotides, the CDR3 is TGTGCCAGCCTGGACAGAAAGCTAGACGAGCAGTACTTC. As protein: CASLDRKLDEQYF.

This chain's CDR3 is CASSFGTFGPDRGEQFF. CDR3 sequence (DNA): TGTGCCAGCAGTTTTGGTACTTTCGGACCGGACAGGGGTGAGCAGTTCTTC. This chain links TRBV12-3 or TRBV12-4 with TRBJ2-1, with TRBD1 identical over 9 bases. The CDR3 has 17 amino acids. The V and J ends lost 3 bases and 9 bases, in that order; junction bases with no gene match: 15.

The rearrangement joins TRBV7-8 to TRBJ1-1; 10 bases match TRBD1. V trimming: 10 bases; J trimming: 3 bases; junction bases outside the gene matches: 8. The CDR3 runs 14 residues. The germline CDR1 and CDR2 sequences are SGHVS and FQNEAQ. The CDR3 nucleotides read TGTGCCACTACGGACAGGGGGAGGTACACTGAAGCTTTCTTT. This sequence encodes CATTDRGRYTEAFF.

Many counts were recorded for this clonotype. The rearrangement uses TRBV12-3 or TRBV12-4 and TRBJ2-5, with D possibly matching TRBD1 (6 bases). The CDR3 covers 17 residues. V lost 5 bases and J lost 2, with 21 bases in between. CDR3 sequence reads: CASSGSGARGAQETQYF. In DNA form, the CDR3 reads TGTGCCAGCAGTGGTTCAGGGGCTCGAGGGGCACAAGAGACCCAGTACTTC.

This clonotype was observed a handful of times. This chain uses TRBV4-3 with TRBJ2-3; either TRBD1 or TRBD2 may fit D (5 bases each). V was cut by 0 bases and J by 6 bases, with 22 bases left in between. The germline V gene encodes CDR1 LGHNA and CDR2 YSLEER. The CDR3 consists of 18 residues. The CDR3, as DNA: TGCGCCAGCAGCCAAGAAGATAAGGGGAGTTCTAGGGTGGATACGCAGTATTTT. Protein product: CASSQEDKGSSRVDTQYF.